The 10 T cell receptor beta chains in this list originate from one sample, sequenced in a study of PD-1 blockade in classical Hodgkin lymphoma. Every patient had relapsed following autologous stem cell transplantation, and cohorts differed in brentuximab vedotin exposure. Libraries were prepared by immunoSEQ multiplex PCR; TCRdb keeps only in-frame clonotypes and omits some of them. The sample yields about 24,000 clones, roughly three quarters seen once. This specimen was peripheral blood mononuclear cells (PBMCs), taken at baseline. The receptors come from a human donor with classical Hodgkin lymphoma.

The J gene is TRBJ2-1, the V gene TRBV7-3, with D possibly matching TRBD1 (5 bases). This CDR3 spans 15 amino acids. Germline V lookup: CDR1 SGHTA, CDR2 FQGTGA. V gave up 2 bases and J gave up 4 bases, with 12 bases separating them. In nucleotides, the CDR3 is TGTGCCAGCAGCTTATCCCGACAGTCTTACAATGAGCAGTTCTTC. This codes for CASSLSRQSYNEQFF.

The chain couples TRBV4-2 to TRBJ2-1; possible D gene TRBD2, 6 bases. The CDR3 sequence is 14 residues long. CDR1 and CDR2 from the germline V gene are LGHNA and YNFKEQ. The ends were cut back, 6 bases at V and 5 bases at J, with 14 bases in the middle. The CDR3, as DNA: TGTGCCAGCAGTCCATCGGGACTTAACAATGAGCAGTTCTTC. Its protein product is CASSPSGLNNEQFF.

This clone is medium-sized. The V gene is TRBV9, the J gene TRBJ1-5; no reliable D call. The V end lost 0 bases, the J end lost 3 bases, and 13 bases lay between the germline ends. This CDR3 is 16 amino acids long. CDR1 is SGDLS and CDR2 is YYNGEE in the germline V gene. CDR3 nucleotides: TGTGCCAGCAGCGTAGAGGGAGGACTGAACAATCAGCCCCAGCATTTT. It is translated as CASSVEGGLNNQPQHF.

CDR3 sequence: CASSFLTSGGDEQFF. CDR3 DNA sequence: TGTGCCAGCAGTTTCCTGACTAGCGGGGGGGATGAGCAGTTCTTC. This sequence joins TRBV28 and TRBJ2-1; 14 bases are a match to TRBD2. Germline CDR1 MDHEN, CDR2 SYDVKM. This CDR3 is 15 amino acids long. The V and J ends lost 3 bases and 8 bases, in that order; junction bases with no gene match: 3.

The table lists this clone with a few counts. The J gene is TRBJ1-1, the V gene TRBV4-2; 8 nucleotides align to TRBD1. The CDR3 runs 12 residues. V was clipped by 6 bases and J by 4 bases; unmatched bases: 1. Germline-derived CDR1 and CDR2 are LGHNA and YNFKEQ. The CDR3 reads CASRQGGTEAFF. CDR3 nucleotides: TGTGCCAGCAGACAGGGGGGCACTGAAGCTTTCTTT.

V usage is TRBV5-1 and J usage is TRBJ2-1; 8 bases fit TRBD2. The CDR3 spans 14 residues. Trimming removed 3 bases from V and 5 bases from J; junction bases left unmatched: 4. Per the germline V gene, CDR1 is SGHRS and CDR2 is YFSETQ. Here the CDR3 DNA reads TGCGCCAGCAGCTACGGGGGGGCCGACAATGAGCAGTTCTTC. It specifies CASSYGGADNEQFF.

The chain carries TRBV27 and TRBJ2-7, with D maybe TRBD2 (7 bases). Germline-derived CDR1 and CDR2 are MNHEY and SMNVEV (reference sequence). V was cut by 4 bases and J by 3 bases, with 34 bases left in between. The CDR3 extends over 21 amino acids. The CDR3 is CASSSGLGGGLLSKPNYEQYF. The DNA for the CDR3 is TGTGCCAGCAGTTCCGGTCTAGGGGGGGGGCTGCTCTCAAAACCTAACTACGAGCAGTACTTC.

The chain couples TRBV27 to TRBJ1-6; D might be TRBD1 (6 bases). This CDR3 is built from 12 residues. The germline V and J ends were trimmed by 6 bases and 9 bases, with 9 bases remaining between them. The V gene's germline CDR1 is MNHEY and CDR2 SMNVEV (reference sequence). The CDR3 spells CASSLTGSPLHF. The CDR3 DNA is TGTGCCAGCAGCCTGACAGGTTCACCCCTCCACTTT.

The rearrangement links TRBV28 to TRBJ1-1; no clear D gene. CDR1 and CDR2 (germline): MDHEN, SYDVKM. This CDR3 has 16 residues. V lost 2 bases to trimming and J lost 1 base, with 14 bases between them. The CDR3: CASSLIGLRENTEAFF. CDR3 bases: TGTGCCAGCAGTTTAATAGGGCTCAGAGAGAACACTGAAGCTTTCTTT.

The chain uses TRBV19 and TRBJ1-1; D not certain. The CDR3 is 12 amino acids. From germline, CDR1 is LNHDA and CDR2 SQIVND (reference sequence). V lost 7 bases to trimming and J lost 4 bases, with 10 bases between them. CDR3 in amino acids: CASTLPGTEAFF. The CDR3 region has the DNA TGTGCCAGTACCCTGCCCGGCACTGAAGCTTTCTTT.